This T cell receptor beta chain was found in a study of T cell repertoires in cytomegalovirus infection. The wider study: Based on public TCR beta signatures, there were indications of CMV infection and of a matching HLA type.

This clonotype was counted only a few times. Its antigen is unknown. Each CDR3 protein gets one entry after TCRdb re-called the reads with MiXCR. The sample yields around 330,000 distinct CDR3 sequences, roughly 15% seen once. Germline assignment: CDR1 SGHTA and CDR2 FQGNSA. The germline V and J ends were trimmed by 1 base and 7 bases, with 10 bases remaining between them. The CDR3 has 13 residues. Study-wide results and caveats: Cumulative public TCR beta family frequency identified carriers of CMV plus the relevant HLA. CMV-specific TCR beta clonotypes restricted by HLA-C dominated the ex vivo response.

This chain links TRBV7-2 with TRBJ1-2; no definite D call. The TCR comes from a human donor in good health (CMV status not recorded). Some clones in this sample may be carry-over from other donors' samples. Sequenced input: PBMCs. The CDR3 nucleotides are TGTGCCAGCAGCTTAGAAGGGCGGATTGGCTACACCTTC. Its protein product is CASSLEGRIGYTF.